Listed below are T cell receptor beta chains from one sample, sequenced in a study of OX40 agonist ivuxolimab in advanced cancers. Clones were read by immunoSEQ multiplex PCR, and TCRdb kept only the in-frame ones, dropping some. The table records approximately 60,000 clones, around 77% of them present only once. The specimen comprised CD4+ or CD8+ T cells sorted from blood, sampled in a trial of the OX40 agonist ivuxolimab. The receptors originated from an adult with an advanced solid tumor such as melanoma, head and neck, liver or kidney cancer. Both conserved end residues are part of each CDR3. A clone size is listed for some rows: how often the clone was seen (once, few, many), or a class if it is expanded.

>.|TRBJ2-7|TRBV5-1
CASSYKTGAPYEQYF
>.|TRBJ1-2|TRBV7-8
CASTRQGEGYTF
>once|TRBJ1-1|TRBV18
CASSPGIDTEAFF
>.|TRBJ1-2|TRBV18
CASSPLRQVNYGYTF
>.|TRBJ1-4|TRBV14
CASSQDRGGVHNEKLFF
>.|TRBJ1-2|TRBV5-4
CASTPGGATSRGYTF
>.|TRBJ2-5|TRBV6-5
CASSPGLAGTETQYF
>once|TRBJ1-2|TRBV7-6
CASSSGTGGIWDGYTF
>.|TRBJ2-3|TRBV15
CATSTGLAGTTDTQYF
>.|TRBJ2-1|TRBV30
CAWSINLGQAGSDEQFF
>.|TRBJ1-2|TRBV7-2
CASSLGTVTGAGYTF
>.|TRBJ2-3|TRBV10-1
CASSEITGGRGDTQYF
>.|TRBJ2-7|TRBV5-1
CASSLLAGAEYEQYF
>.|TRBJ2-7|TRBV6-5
CASSVTPGEHEQYF
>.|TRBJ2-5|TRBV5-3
CARSLEGAQETQYF
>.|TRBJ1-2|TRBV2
CASSPWEGRKDYGYTF
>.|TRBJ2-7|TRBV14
CASSHQTGPLYEQYF
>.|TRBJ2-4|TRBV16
CASSQRGQGGNIQYF
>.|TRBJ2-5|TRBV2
CASKMRTGGQETQYF
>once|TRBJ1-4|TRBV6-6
CASSDPGWDEKLFF
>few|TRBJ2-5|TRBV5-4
CASSPPEPKETQYF
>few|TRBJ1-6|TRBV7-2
CASSSPAGENSPLHF
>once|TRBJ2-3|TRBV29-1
CSEDGGAADTQYF
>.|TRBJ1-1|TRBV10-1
CASGEGTGPSMNTEAFF
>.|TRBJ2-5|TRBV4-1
CASSPRPIRVEATQYF
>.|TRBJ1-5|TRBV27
CASSLLQGYQPQHF
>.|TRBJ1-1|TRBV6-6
CASSDLGWGANTEAFF
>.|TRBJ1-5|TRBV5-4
CASSLRTGRVSNQPQHF
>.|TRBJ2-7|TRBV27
CASRFRGTSGGPPYEQYF
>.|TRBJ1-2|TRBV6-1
CATSQGYYGYTF
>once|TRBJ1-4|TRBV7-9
CASSLKGAATNEKLFF
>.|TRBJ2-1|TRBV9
CASSSGQRGVWDEQFF
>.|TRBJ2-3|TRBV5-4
CASSLWGGGADTQYF
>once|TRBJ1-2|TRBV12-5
CASGLSGTLGGYTF
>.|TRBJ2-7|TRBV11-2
CASSFSRETGEQYF
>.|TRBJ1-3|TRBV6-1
CASTRTAGTGNTIYF
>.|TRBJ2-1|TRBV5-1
CASSPGQPGQAYNEQFF
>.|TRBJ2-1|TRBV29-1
CSVVADTNNEQFF
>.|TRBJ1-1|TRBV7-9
CASSTTGRRSDEAFF
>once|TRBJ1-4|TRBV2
CASSGRTGHEKLFF
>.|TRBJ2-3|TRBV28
CASSLLTSGGLPTDTQYF
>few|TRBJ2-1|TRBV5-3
CARSIPARRKSSYNEQFF
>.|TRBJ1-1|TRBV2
CARKDRGQNTEAFF
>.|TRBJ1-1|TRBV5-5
CASSYTATGRLMNTEAFF
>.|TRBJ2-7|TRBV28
CASSLGVYEQYF
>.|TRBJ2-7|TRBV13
CASSRLWGQDEQYF
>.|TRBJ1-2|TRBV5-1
CASSLGGDSRTNYGYTF
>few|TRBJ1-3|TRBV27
CASSLSGPSGSSGNTIYF
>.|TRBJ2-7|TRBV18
CASSPGTGNYEQYF
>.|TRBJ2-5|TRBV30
CAWSVVRETQYF
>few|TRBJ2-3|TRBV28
CASSTSGRLRATDTQYF
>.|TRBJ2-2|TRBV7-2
CASSLGRGVATGELFF
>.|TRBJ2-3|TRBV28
CASSHLGQRGTDTQYF
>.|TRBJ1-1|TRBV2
CASRADRVGTEAFF
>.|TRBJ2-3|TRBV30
CAWRGASGRTQYF
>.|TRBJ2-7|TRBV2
CASSAGLAGGYEQYF
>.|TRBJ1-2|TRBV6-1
CASIVQANYGYTF
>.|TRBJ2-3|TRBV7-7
CASSLKAADTQYF